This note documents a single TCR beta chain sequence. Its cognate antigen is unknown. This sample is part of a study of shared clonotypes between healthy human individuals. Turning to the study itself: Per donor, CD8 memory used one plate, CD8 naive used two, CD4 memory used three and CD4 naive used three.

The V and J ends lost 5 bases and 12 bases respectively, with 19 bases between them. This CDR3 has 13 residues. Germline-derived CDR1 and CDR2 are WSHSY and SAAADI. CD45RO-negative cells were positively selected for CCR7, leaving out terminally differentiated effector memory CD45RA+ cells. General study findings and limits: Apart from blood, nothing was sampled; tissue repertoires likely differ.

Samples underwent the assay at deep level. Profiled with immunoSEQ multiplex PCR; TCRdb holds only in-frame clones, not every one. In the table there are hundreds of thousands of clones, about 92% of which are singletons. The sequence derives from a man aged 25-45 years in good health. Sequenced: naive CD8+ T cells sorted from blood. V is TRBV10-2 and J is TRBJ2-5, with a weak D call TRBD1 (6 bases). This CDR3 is CASSPGVGQTEYF. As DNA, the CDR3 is TGCGCCAGCAGTCCAGGGGTGGGCCAGACGGAGTACTTC.